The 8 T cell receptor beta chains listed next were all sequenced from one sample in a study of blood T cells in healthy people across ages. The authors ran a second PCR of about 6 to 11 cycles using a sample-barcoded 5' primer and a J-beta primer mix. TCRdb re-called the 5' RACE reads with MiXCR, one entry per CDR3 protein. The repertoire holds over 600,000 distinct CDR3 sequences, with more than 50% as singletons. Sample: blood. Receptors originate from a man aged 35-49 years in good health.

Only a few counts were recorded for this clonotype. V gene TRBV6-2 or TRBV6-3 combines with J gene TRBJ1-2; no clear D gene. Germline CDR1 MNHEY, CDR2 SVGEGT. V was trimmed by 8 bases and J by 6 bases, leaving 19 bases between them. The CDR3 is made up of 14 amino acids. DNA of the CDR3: TGTGCCAGCGGAGATCTCGGGATTGAAGATGGCTACACCTTC. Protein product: CASGDLGIEDGYTF.

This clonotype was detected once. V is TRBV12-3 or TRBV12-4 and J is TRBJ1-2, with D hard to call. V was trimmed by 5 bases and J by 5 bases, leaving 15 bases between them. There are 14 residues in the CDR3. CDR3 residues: CASSPPTASYGYTF. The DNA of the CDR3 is TGTGCCAGCAGTCCCCCCACAGCTTCTTATGGCTACACCTTC.

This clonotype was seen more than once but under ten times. The CDR3: CASSYMRVDEQYF. The CDR3 DNA sequence: TGTGCCAGCAGTTACATGCGGGTCGACGAGCAGTACTTC. This chain links TRBV6-2 or TRBV6-3 with TRBJ2-5; TRBD2 is a possible D gene (5 bases). The J call is doubtful: the DNA matches TRBJ2-7 better. Germline loops: CDR1 MNHEY, CDR2 SVGEGT. The length of the CDR3 is 13 residues.

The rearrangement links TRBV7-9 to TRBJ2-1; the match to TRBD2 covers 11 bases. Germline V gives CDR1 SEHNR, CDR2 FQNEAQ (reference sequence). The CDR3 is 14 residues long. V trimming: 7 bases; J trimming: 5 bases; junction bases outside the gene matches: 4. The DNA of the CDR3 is TGTGCCAGCACGGGGACTAGCGGAAACAATGAGCAGTTCTTC. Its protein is CASTGTSGNNEQFF.

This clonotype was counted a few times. CDR3 DNA: TGCAGTGCTAGTGGGGGGCTCTACGAGCAGTACTTC. It specifies CSASGGLYEQYF. V is TRBV20-1 and J is TRBJ2-7; TRBD1 or TRBD2 may be the D gene (6 bases each). The V gene lost 3 bases and the J gene lost 3 bases, with 9 bases spanning the gap. Germline CDR1 DFQATT, CDR2 SNEGSKA (reference sequence). This CDR3 has 12 residues.

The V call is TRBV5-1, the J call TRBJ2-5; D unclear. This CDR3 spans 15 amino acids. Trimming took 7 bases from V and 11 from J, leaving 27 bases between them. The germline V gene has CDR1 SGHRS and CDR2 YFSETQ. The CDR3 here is CASSTMGLSYNEQYF. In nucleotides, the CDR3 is TGCGCCAGCTCCACAATGGGGTTGTCCTACAATGAGCAGTACTTC.

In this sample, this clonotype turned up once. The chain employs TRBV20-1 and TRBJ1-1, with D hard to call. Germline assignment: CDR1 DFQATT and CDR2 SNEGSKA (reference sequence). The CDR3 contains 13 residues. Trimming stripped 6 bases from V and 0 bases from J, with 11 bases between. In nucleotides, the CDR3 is TGCAGTGCGGACCAACGATTGAACACTGAAGCTTTCTTT. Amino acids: CSADQRLNTEAFF.

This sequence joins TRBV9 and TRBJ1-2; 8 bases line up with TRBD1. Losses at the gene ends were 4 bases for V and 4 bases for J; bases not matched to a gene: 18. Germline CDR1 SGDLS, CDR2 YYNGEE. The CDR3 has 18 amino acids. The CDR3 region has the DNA TGTGCCAGCAGCCCTTTCTCTGGGACAGGCCCTGGTGTCTATGGCTACACCTTC. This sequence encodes CASSPFSGTGPGVYGYTF.